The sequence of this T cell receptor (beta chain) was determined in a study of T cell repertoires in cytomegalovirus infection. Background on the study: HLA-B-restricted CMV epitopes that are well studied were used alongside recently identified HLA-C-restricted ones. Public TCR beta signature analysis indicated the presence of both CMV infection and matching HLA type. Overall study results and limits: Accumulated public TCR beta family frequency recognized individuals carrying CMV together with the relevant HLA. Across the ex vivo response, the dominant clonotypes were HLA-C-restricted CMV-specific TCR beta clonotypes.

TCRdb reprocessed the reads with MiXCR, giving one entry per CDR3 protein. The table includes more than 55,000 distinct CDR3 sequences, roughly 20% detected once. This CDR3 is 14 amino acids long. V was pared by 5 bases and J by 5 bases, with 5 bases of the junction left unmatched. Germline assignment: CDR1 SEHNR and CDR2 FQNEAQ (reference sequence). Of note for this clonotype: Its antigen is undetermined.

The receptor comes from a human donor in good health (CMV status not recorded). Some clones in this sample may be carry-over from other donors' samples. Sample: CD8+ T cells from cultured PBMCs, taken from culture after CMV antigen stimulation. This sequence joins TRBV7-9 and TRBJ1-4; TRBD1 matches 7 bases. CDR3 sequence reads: CASSRQGGNEKLFF. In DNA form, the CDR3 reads TGTGCCAGCAGCCGACAGGGAGGAAATGAAAAACTGTTTTTT. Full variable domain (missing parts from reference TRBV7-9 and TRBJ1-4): DTGVSQNPRHKITKRGQNVTFRCDPISEHNRLYWYRQTLGQGPEFLTYFQNEAQLEKSRLLSDRFSAERPKGSFSTLEIQRTEQGDSAMYLCASSRQGGNEKLFFGSGTQLSVL.